This T cell receptor (beta chain) stems from a study of T cells in Graves' hyperthyroidism and ophthalmopathy. What was amplified from RNA transcripts were TCR beta CDR3 regions. Initially, a first-round RT-PCR of the TCR CDR3 employed the HTBI primer set. TCRdb used MiXCR to reprocess the multiplex PCR reads, holding one entry per CDR3 protein. The sample lists 600,000 or so distinct CDR3 sequences, more than 45% occurring once. The V end lost 4 bases, the J end lost 4 bases, and 22 bases lay between the germline ends. The germline CDR1 and CDR2 sequences are ENHRY and SYGVKD. This CDR3 spans 17 amino acids.

The chain uses TRBV10-3 and TRBJ2-5; D could derive from TRBD1 or TRBD2 (6 bases each). The receptor was isolated from a woman aged 18-29 years with Graves' hyperthyroidism. Sequencing used peripheral blood or thyroid tissue (not recorded which). As DNA, the CDR3 is TGTGCCATCAGTGGGTCCTCATTCGAACAGGGAGGAGAGACCCAGTACTTC. It is translated as CAISGSSFEQGGETQYF.